Described below is a single T cell receptor (beta chain) sequence and its context. Generated by immunoSEQ multiplex PCR, the TCRdb table keeps only in-frame clones and is missing some. The data hold about 340,000 clones, with approximately 86% observed a single time. Clinical histories supplied by participants themselves formed the basis of cohort assignment. This sample is part of a study of blood T cell repertoires in COVID-19. About the research overall: There were acute and convalescent COVID-19 samples, and they came from the United States, Italy and Spain. The analysed material was cDNA or gDNA that came from T cells, B-cell-depleted T cells, or PBMCs.

With V trimmed by 6 bases and J by 7 bases, 11 bases remained unmatched. The CDR3 has 14 amino acids. CDR1 is MNHEY and CDR2 is SMNVEV in the germline V gene (reference sequence). Sequencing was carried out using PBMCs or T cells enriched from blood (not recorded which). The source is a woman between 40 and 55 years old with acute COVID-19. The chain links TRBV27 to TRBJ2-7; 8 nucleotides match TRBD1. Here the CDR3 DNA reads TGTGCCAGCAGGCCAGGGACAGGAGGTAGTGAGCAGTACTTC. Encoded protein: CASRPGTGGSEQYF.